This T cell receptor beta chain was documented in a study of blood T cell repertoires in COVID-19. Study summary: Whether acute or convalescent, the COVID-19 samples came from the United States, Italy and Spain.

Those enrolled, adults aged roughly 18 to 90 years, came from roughly 23 US areas. Participants' own reports of clinical history determined their cohort assignment. The CDR3 spans 14 residues. The germline V gene has CDR1 LGHDT and CDR2 YNNKEL (reference sequence). Trimming shortened V by 4 bases and J by 2 bases, and 11 bases separated the two germline ends. Per the original methods: Amplification with reference gene primers provided the estimates of nucleated cell counts. Generated by immunoSEQ multiplex PCR, the TCRdb table keeps only in-frame clones and is missing some. The DNA was the basis for D and trimming; V, J and clone size are from that table. Of around 150,000 clones in the sample, 75% to 90% were seen once.

Material for sequencing was PBMCs or T cells enriched from blood (not recorded which). The chain joins TRBV3-1 (or the pseudogene TRBV3-2) to TRBJ1-2, with a possible D match to TRBD1 (5 bases). The TCR originated in a woman aged 55 to 70 who had recovered from COVID-19. The CDR3 loop is CASSPQEGNYGYTF. The CDR3 region has the DNA TGTGCCAGCAGCCCCCAGGAGGGGAACTATGGCTACACCTTC.